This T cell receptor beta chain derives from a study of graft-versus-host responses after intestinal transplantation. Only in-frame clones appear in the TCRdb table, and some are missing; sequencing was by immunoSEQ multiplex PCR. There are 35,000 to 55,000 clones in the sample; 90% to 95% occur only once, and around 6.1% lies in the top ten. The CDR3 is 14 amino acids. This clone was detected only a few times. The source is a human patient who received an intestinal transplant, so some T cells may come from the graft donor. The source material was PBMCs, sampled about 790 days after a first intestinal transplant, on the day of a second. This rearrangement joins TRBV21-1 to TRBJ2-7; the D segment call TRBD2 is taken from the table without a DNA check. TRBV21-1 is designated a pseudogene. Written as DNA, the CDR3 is TGTGCCAGCAGCGGAGGAAGGGTGGCCTACGAGCAGTACTTC. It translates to CASSGGRVAYEQYF.